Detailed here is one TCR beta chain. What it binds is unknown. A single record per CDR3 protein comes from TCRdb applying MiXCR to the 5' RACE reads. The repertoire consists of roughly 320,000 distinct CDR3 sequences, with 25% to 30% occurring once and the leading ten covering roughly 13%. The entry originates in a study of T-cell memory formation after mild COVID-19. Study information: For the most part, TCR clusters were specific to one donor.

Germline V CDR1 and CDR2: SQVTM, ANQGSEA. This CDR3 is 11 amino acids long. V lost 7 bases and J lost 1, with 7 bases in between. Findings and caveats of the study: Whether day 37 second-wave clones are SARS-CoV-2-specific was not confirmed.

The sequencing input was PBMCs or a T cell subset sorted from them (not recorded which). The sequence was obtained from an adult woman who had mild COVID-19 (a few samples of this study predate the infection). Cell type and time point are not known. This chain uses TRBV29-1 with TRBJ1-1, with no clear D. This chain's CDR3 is CSGSSNTEAFF. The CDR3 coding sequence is TGCAGCGGTTCGTCGAACACTGAAGCTTTCTTT.